The 27 T cell receptor beta chains listed next were all sequenced from one sample in a study of tissue T cells after allogeneic stem cell transplantation. The sample's time point: mouse harvest day 14 after allogeneic transplant. The graft held 10^6 splenic CD5+ T cells and 10^7 T-cell-depleted bone marrow cells. Clones were sequenced by immunoSEQ multiplex PCR, and TCRdb holds only the in-frame ones, with some missing. The repertoire holds about 1,600 clones, roughly 42% seen once, with about 35% in the top ten. The specimen was spleen. The receptors derive from a female BALB/c mouse given C57BL/6 T cells with graft-versus-host disease after an allogeneic hematopoietic cell transplant.

About this clone: Genes here carry mouse names. The CDR3 end is not reached by the read, which stops 1 residue before it; the germline J gene fills it in. The chain combines TRBV16 with TRBJ2-1; 7 bases line up with TRBD2. CDR3 length equals 16 residues. J gave up 1 base and V 1 base, and 4 bases lay outside the gene matches. CDR1 is SGHSA, CDR2 FRNQAP, per germline. The CDR3 spells CASSLALWGNYAEQFF. The covered CDR3 bases are TGTGCAAGCAGCTTAGCCCTCTGGGGGAACTATGCTGAGCAGTTC. The full variable domain, its missing parts supplied by reference TRBV16 and TRBJ2-1, is NAGVIQTPRHKVTGKGQEATLWCEPISGHSAVFWYRQTIVQGLEFLTYFRNQAPIDDSGMPKERFSAQMPNQSHSTLKIQSTQPQDSAVYLCASSLALWGNYAEQFFGPGTRLTVL.

A remark on this clone: The gene names given are mouse names. The read halts 1 residue ahead of the CDR3 end, with the missing end drawn from the germline J gene. This chain joins TRBV24 and TRBJ1-1; D ambiguous. Germline values: CDR1 KGHTA, CDR2 FRNEEI. Trimming took 4 bases from V and 0 from J, leaving 9 bases between them. The CDR3 extends over 14 amino acids. The sequenced CDR3 bases are TGTGCCAGCAGTCGGACTTTTGCAAACACAGAAGTCTTC. Its protein product is CASSRTFANTEVF. The full CDR3 is CASSRTFANTEVFF.

Note on this clone: The gene symbols are mouse symbols. Read data end 1 residue before the CDR3 end; the end is taken from the germline J gene. The rearrangement uses TRBV15 and TRBJ1-1; TRBD1 matches at 9 bases. Germline CDR1 is SGHND and CDR2 is FRSKSL. Germline trimming cut 6 bases from V and 4 bases from J; bases unmatched to any gene: 6. The length of the CDR3 is 14 residues. CDR3 DNA, as far as it was read: TGTGCCAGCAGGGGAACAGGGGGCGGCACAGAAGTCTTC. Translated, it gives CASRGTGGGTEVF. The whole CDR3 is CASRGTGGGTEVFF.

As concerns this clone: Gene names denote mouse genes. The read falls 1 residue short of the CDR3 end, and the missing part is taken from the germline J gene. The V and J genes are TRBV5 and TRBJ2-7, with 8 bases matching TRBD2. Germline CDR1 reads LGHNA; CDR2 reads YNLKQL (reference sequence). V lost 0 bases to trimming and J lost 7 bases; unmatched junction nucleotides: 5. The CDR3 length is 14 residues. CDR3 sequence reads: CASSQDPGGWEQYF. CDR3 DNA, as far as it was read: TGTGCCAGCAGCCAAGATCCTGGGGGGTGGGAACAGTAC.

Points on this clone: The listed genes are named as in mouse. Sequencing ends 1 residue short of the CDR3 end; the germline J gene provides the rest. The V call is TRBV23, the J call TRBJ2-7; the DNA was not compared with TRBD2, the D call given in the table. This CDR3 spans 14 amino acids. Germline V CDR1 and CDR2: KGHTA, FQNQQP. The CDR3 DNA, read in part, is TGCTCCAGCAGTCAAGGGACTGGGGGTTATGAACAGTAC. It translates to CSSSQGTGGYEQY. The CDR3 as a whole reads CSSSQGTGGYEQYF.

Note on this clone: Gene names are mouse gene names. Coverage ceases 1 residue before the CDR3 finishes, and the germline J gene fills in the end. J is TRBJ2-4 and V is TRBV1, with D uncertain. V was clipped by 2 bases and J by 0 bases, with 9 bases between them. The CDR3 is 15 amino acids. CDR1 NSQYPW and CDR2 LRSPGD come from the germline V gene (reference sequence). CDR3 sequence reads: CTCSARRASQNTLYF. CDR3 bases read: TGCACCTGCAGTGCACGAAGGGCTAGTCAAAACACCTTGTAC. Full variable domain (rest looked up from reference TRBV1 and TRBJ2-4): VTLLEQNPRWRLVPRGQAVNLRCILKNSQYPWMSWYQQDLQKQLQWLFTLRSPGDKEVKSLPGADYLATRVTDTELRLQVANMSQGRTLYCTCSARRASQNTLYFGAGTRLSVL.

Comments on this clone: Gene names denote mouse genes. CDR3 bases read: TGTGCCAGCAGGACAGGGGTGAGCCAGGCTCCGCTT. It codes for CASRTGVSQAPL. The entire CDR3 sequence reads CASRTGVSQAPLF. This chain connects TRBV15 to TRBJ1-5, with TRBD1 matching 8 bases. The read falls 1 residue short of the CDR3 end, and the missing part is taken from the germline J gene. Germline V gene lookup returns CDR1 SGHND and CDR2 FRSKSL. V dropped 6 bases and J dropped 6; count of bases not matched to a gene: 4. The CDR3 length is 13 residues.

By share, this clone counts as large. Gene names refer to mouse genes. Sequencing ends 1 residue short of the CDR3 end; the germline J gene provides the rest. This chain connects TRBV19 to TRBJ2-3, with no clear D. Looked up from germline, CDR1 is FNHDT and CDR2 is SITEND (reference sequence). The CDR3 runs to 14 residues. Trimming shortened V by 0 bases and J by 1 base, and 6 bases separated the two germline ends. CDR3 residues: CASSIGRGAETLYF. The part of the CDR3 DNA that was read is TGTGCCAGCAGTATAGGTAGGGGTGCAGAAACGCTGTAT.

This clone is medium-sized in the sample. Germline and genes: mouse. The CDR3 end falls 1 residue outside the read, so it is completed with the germline J gene. V gene TRBV12-1 combines with J gene TRBJ1-2; no definite D call. Looked up from germline, CDR1 is SGHSN and CDR2 is HYEKVE. This CDR3 has 12 residues. The ends were cut back, 3 bases at V and 0 bases at J, with 4 bases in the middle. CDR3 sequence: CASSWANSDYTF. The sequenced part of the CDR3 DNA is TGTGCCAGCTCTTGGGCAAACTCCGACTACACC. Complete variable domain (other parts from reference TRBV12-1 and TRBJ1-2): DSGVVQSPRHIIKEKGGRSVLTCIPISGHSNVVWYQQTLGKELKFLIQHYEKVERDKGFLPSRFSVQQFDDYHSEMNMSALELEDSAMYFCASSWANSDYTFGSGTRLLVI.

With regard to this clone: The gene names here belong to mouse. The read comes to an end 1 residue before the CDR3 does, leaving the germline J gene to fill in the end. The chain recombines TRBV15 with TRBJ1-2; TRBD1 is a possible D gene (5 bases). Germline V gene lookup returns CDR1 SGHND and CDR2 FRSKSL. This CDR3 is built from 13 residues. V was clipped by 7 bases and J by 0 bases, with 9 bases between them. This CDR3 reads CASTRTSNSDYTF. The sequenced CDR3 bases are TGTGCCAGCACTCGGACATCAAACTCCGACTACACC.

On this clone: The listed genes are named as in mouse. The read comes to an end 1 residue before the CDR3 does, leaving the germline J gene to fill in the end. V is TRBV12-1 and J is TRBJ2-2; maybe TRBD2 (6 bases). This CDR3 is 15 amino acids long. V lost 1 base and J 0 bases, leaving 8 bases between the germline ends. Germline V lookup: CDR1 SGHSN, CDR2 HYEKVE. CDR3 DNA (partial): TGTGCCAGCTCTCTACCTGGGGCAAACACCGGGCAGCTCTAC. It specifies CASSLPGANTGQLY. The whole CDR3 protein reads CASSLPGANTGQLYF.

This clone showed up just a few times. Any gene name here is a mouse gene name. The sequence runs out 1 residue before the end of the CDR3; the remainder is reconstructed from the germline J gene. The chain couples TRBV4 to TRBJ2-7, with TRBD1 matching 7 bases. Germline values: CDR1 LGHDT, CDR2 YNNKQL (reference sequence). J gave up 4 bases and V 4 bases, and 4 bases lay outside the gene matches. CDR3 size: 13 residues. Here the CDR3 reads CASSFGTAYEQYF. The CDR3 bases that were read are TGTGCCAGCAGCTTCGGGACAGCATATGAACAGTAC.

About this clone: Germline and genes: mouse. The read halts 1 residue ahead of the CDR3 end, with the missing end drawn from the germline J gene. The rearrangement uses TRBV12-1 and TRBJ1-2; D unclear. Germline V gene sequence: CDR1 SGHSN, CDR2 HYEKVE. Trimming stripped 0 bases from V and 0 bases from J, with 10 bases between. The CDR3 is 15 amino acids. The CDR3 sequence is CASSLVNGANSDYTF. Partial CDR3 DNA: TGTGCCAGCTCTCTCGTGAACGGTGCAAACTCCGACTACACC.

With regard to this clone: Any gene name here is a mouse gene name. The observed sequence ends 1 residue before the CDR3 terminus, with the missing tail filled in from the germline J gene. The chain employs TRBV23 and TRBJ2-5; TRBD2, the D gene given by the table, was not confirmed from the DNA. The CDR3 totals 13 residues. The germline V gene has CDR1 KGHTA and CDR2 FQNQQP. CDR3 bases read: TGCTCCAGCAGTCGGGGGGTCCAAGACACCCAGTAC. Encoded protein: CSSSRGVQDTQY. The whole CDR3 is CSSSRGVQDTQYF.

Only a few counts were recorded for this clone. Genes and germline come from the mouse. The read finishes 1 residue shy of the CDR3 end, and the germline J gene is used to complete it. The rearrangement links TRBV2 to TRBJ2-7; no firm D call. There are 14 residues in the CDR3. The germline CDR1 and CDR2 sequences are LGHNA and YSYQKL. V dropped 0 bases and J dropped 0 bases, with 6 bases sitting between them. The sequenced part of the CDR3 DNA is TGTGCCAGCAGCCAAGAACATAGCTCCTATGAACAGTAC. Protein: CASSQEHSSYEQY. The complete CDR3 reads CASSQEHSSYEQYF.

As for this clone: All gene names here are mouse names. The chain's CDR3 is CGATRTTSAETLYF. The part of the CDR3 DNA that was read is TGTGGTGCTACCCGGACGACTAGTGCAGAAACGCTGTAT. The J gene is TRBJ2-3, the V gene TRBV20; D ambiguous. The read stops 1 residue short of the end of the CDR3; the missing end is completed from the germline J gene. Trimming took off 4 bases at V and 0 bases at J, with 11 bases between the two ends. The germline V gene encodes CDR1 GFQATS and CDR2 STVNSAI. The CDR3 sequence is 14 residues long.

The sample holds a few counts of this clone. Gene names are mouse gene names. The CDR3 DNA, read in part, is TGTGCCAGCAGCTTAGAGACAGATGCTGAGCAGTTC. It codes for CASSLETDAEQF. The full CDR3 protein is CASSLETDAEQFF. The chain has TRBV3 and TRBJ2-1; a possible D gene is TRBD1 (5 bases). Read data end 1 residue before the CDR3 end; the end is taken from the germline J gene. The CDR3 extends over 13 amino acids. In germline, CDR1 is SNHLY, CDR2 FYNGKV (reference sequence). V dropped 1 base and J dropped 5 bases, with 6 bases sitting between them.

This clone qualifies as medium-sized (0.01 to 0.1%). The gene names given are mouse names. The missing CDR3 end, 1 residue past where the read stops, is filled in from the germline J gene. This chain joins TRBV3 and TRBJ2-7, with a tentative D call TRBD1 (6 bases). The V and J ends lost 1 base and 6 bases respectively, with 7 bases between them. Germline V gene data show CDR1 as SNHLY and CDR2 as FYNGKV (reference sequence). This CDR3 region has 12 residues. The CDR3 bases that were read are TGTGCCAGCAGCTTAGACAGGGTTGAACAGTAC. It specifies CASSLDRVEQY. The whole CDR3 sequence is CASSLDRVEQYF.

To note about this clone: Mouse gene names apply. With the read ending 1 residue before the CDR3 end, the germline J gene is used to fill in that end. V and J are TRBV26 and TRBJ2-7; 10 bases fit TRBD2. CDR1 and CDR2 from the germline V gene are KGHPV and FQNQEV (reference sequence). The CDR3 is made up of 14 amino acids. The junction had 6 bases not matched to a gene; V was cut back by 4 bases and J by 6 bases. CDR3 region: CASSHAGGAREQYF. CDR3 DNA (partial): TGTGCCAGCAGTCATGCTGGGGGGGCGCGTGAACAGTAC.

This clone turned up a few times. Mouse gene names apply. The CDR3 end is not reached by the read, which stops 1 residue before it; the germline J gene fills it in. This chain links TRBV13-3 with TRBJ1-4; D is uncertain. CDR3 length: 11 amino acids. Between the trimmed V and J ends, which lost 5 bases and 4 bases, there was a span of 3 bases. CDR1 and CDR2 from the germline V gene are NNHDY and SYVADS. The CDR3 reads CASRVNERLFF. The sequenced CDR3 bases are TGTGCCAGCAGAGTCAACGAAAGATTATTT.

This clone was observed a handful of times. Mouse names are used for the genes. The missing CDR3 end, 1 residue past where the read stops, is filled in from the germline J gene. This chain joins TRBV16 and TRBJ1-2; the D gene is possibly TRBD1 (6 bases). The germline gives CDR1 SGHSA, CDR2 FRNQAP. The ends were cut back, 3 bases at V and 4 bases at J, with 9 bases in the middle. The CDR3 consists of 13 residues. The CDR3 sequence is CASSFGGSSDYTF. The CDR3 bases that were read are TGTGCAAGCAGCTTTGGGGGCAGCTCCGACTACACC.

On this clone itself: The gene symbols are mouse symbols. From the germline J gene comes the end of the CDR3, since the read stops 1 residue before it. This chain connects TRBV12-2 to TRBJ2-5, with D possibly matching TRBD1 (5 bases). V was clipped by 2 bases and J by 0 bases, with 8 bases between them. Germline V lookup: CDR1 SGHLS, CDR2 HYDKME. This CDR3 comprises 14 residues. The CDR3 reads CASSPDSNQDTQYF. The DNA read from the CDR3 is TGTGCCAGCTCTCCCGACAGTAACCAAGACACCCAGTAC.

This clone was detected only once. Each gene name is a mouse one. The CDR3 end lies 1 residue beyond the end of the read and is filled in from the germline J gene. The chain employs TRBV26 and TRBJ2-3; D is unresolved. The CDR3 has 12 residues. Germline V gene sequence: CDR1 KGHPV, CDR2 FQNQEV (reference sequence). Trimming removed 2 bases from V and 2 bases from J, with 2 bases in between. The CDR3 protein is CASSLNAETLYF. Incomplete CDR3 DNA: TGTGCCAGCAGTCTGAATGCAGAAACGCTGTAT.

This clone was seen only a few times. Genes here carry mouse names. The CDR3 bases that were read are TGTGGTGCTAGACAGGGGACCAACGAAAGATTATTT. It codes for CGARQGTNERLF. The whole CDR3 region reads CGARQGTNERLFF. V gene TRBV20 combines with J gene TRBJ1-4; 7 nucleotides line up with TRBD1. The missing CDR3 end, 1 residue past where the read stops, is filled in from the germline J gene. Germline V CDR1 and CDR2: GFQATS, STVNSAI. V lost 3 bases and J lost 3; bases outside the gene matches: 1. The CDR3 totals 13 residues.

This clone has just one count. Gene names and germline match the mouse. The read is 1 residue too short to cover the CDR3 end, so that end is filled in from the germline J gene. The chain joins TRBV24 to TRBJ1-5, with 8 bases matching TRBD1. The germline V gene encodes CDR1 KGHTA and CDR2 FRNEEI. The V gene end was trimmed by 2 bases and the J gene end by 9 bases; junction bases not matched to a gene: 6. CDR3 length: 14 residues. Incomplete CDR3 DNA: TGTGCCAGCAGTCTGGGCCAGGGGGCCTGGGCTCCGCTT. Residues: CASSLGQGAWAPL. The CDR3 reads in full as CASSLGQGAWAPLF.

Regarding this clone: Gene names refer to mouse genes. The read stops 1 residue short of the end of the CDR3; the missing end is completed from the germline J gene. The rearrangement uses TRBV4 and TRBJ2-4; 7 bases map to TRBD2. The junction had 2 bases not matched to a gene; V was cut back by 4 bases and J by 4 bases. The CDR3 covers 13 residues. CDR1 LGHDT and CDR2 YNNKQL come from the germline V gene (reference sequence). The CDR3 bases that were read are TGTGCCAGCAGCTCGGGGGGGGAAAACACCTTGTAC. Protein: CASSSGGENTLY. The full CDR3 is CASSSGGENTLYF. Drawing the rest from reference TRBV4 and TRBJ2-4, the complete variable domain is ETAVFQTPNYHVTQVGNEVSFNCKQTLGHDTMYWYKQDSKKLLKIMFSYNNKQLIVNETVPRRFSPQSSDKAHLNLRIKSVEPEDSAVYLCASSSGGENTLYFGAGTRLSVL.

As for this clone: Germline and genes here are mouse. The observed sequence ends 1 residue before the CDR3 terminus, with the missing tail filled in from the germline J gene. V usage is TRBV13-2 and J usage is TRBJ1-1; tentative D call: TRBD1 (5 bases). From germline, CDR1 is NNHNN and CDR2 SYGAGS (reference sequence). V lost 3 bases and J lost 5, with 8 bases in between. The length of the CDR3 is 12 residues. The part of the CDR3 DNA that was read is TGTGCCAGCGGTGGTCGACAGACAGAAGTCTTC. This sequence encodes CASGGRQTEVF. The CDR3 reads in full as CASGGRQTEVFF.